The 17 T cell receptor beta chains in this list originate from one sample, sequenced in a study of blood T cell repertoires in COVID-19. Using immunoSEQ multiplex PCR, the repertoire was profiled, and TCRdb retains in-frame clones only, with some absent. The sample gives around 77,000 clones, roughly 90% of which show up once; 16% is in the top ten. The specimen was peripheral blood. All receptors derive from a woman of 80 years or more with active or convalescent COVID-19.

This clone qualifies as medium-sized. V is TRBV9 and J is TRBJ1-2; the D gene is possibly TRBD1 (5 bases). V was trimmed by 7 bases and J by 1 base, leaving 11 bases between them. CDR1 and CDR2 (germline): SGDLS, YYNGEE. The CDR3 is made up of 13 amino acids. The CDR3 DNA follows: TGTGCCAGCGCCCCGGGGGATAACTATGGCTACACCTTC. This translates into CASAPGDNYGYTF. Based on the CDR3 plus reference TRBV9 and TRBJ1-2, the full variable domain is DSGVTQTPKHLITATGQRVTLRCSPRSGDLSVYWYQQSLDQGLQFLIQYYNGEERAKGNILERFSAQQFPDLHSELNLSSLELGDSALYFCASAPGDNYGYTFGSGTRLTVV.

This chain joins TRBV24-1 and TRBJ2-3; D gene unclear. Per germline, CDR1 KGHDR and CDR2 SFDVKD. The CDR3 is 14 amino acids. The V end lost 7 bases, the J end lost 4 bases, and 14 bases lay between the germline ends. CDR3 protein: CATSTRRVADTQYF. DNA for the CDR3: TGTGCCACCAGCACCCGACGGGTTGCAGATACGCAGTATTTT.

The chain carries TRBV10-3 and TRBJ1-5; TRBD1 aligns across 9 bases. Germline CDR1 ENHRY, CDR2 SYGVKD. With V trimmed by 4 bases and J by 5 bases, 6 bases remained unmatched. This CDR3 spans 15 amino acids. The CDR3 DNA follows: TGTGCCATCAGTGGGGACAGGGCTAAGGATCAGCCCCAGCATTTT. Translated, it gives CAISGDRAKDQPQHF.

J is TRBJ2-6 and V is TRBV7-3, with 9 bases that match TRBD1. Germline V gives CDR1 SGHTA, CDR2 FQGTGA. The J segment lost 5 bases and the V segment lost 5 bases, leaving 4 bases of the junction unmatched. The CDR3 sequence is 15 residues long. CDR3 residues: CASSLQGARANVLTF. The CDR3 DNA sequence: TGTGCCAGCAGCCTACAGGGGGCTCGGGCCAACGTCCTGACTTTC.

The V gene is TRBV6-6, the J gene TRBJ1-2; D may be TRBD1 (6 bases). V shed 5 bases and J shed 5 bases, with 18 bases lying between them. Germline loops: CDR1 MNHNY, CDR2 SVGAGI (reference sequence). This CDR3 has 15 residues. CDR3 nucleotide sequence: TGTGCCAGCAGTAAGGAGGCAGGGGATTGGTATGGCTACACCTTC. As protein: CASSKEAGDWYGYTF.

The chain employs TRBV18 and TRBJ2-2; 9 bases line up with TRBD1. The CDR3 covers 15 residues. The V and J ends lost 3 bases and 4 bases, in that order; junction bases with no gene match: 3. Germline CDR1 and CDR2: KGHSH and LQKENI. The chain's CDR3 is CASSPDRGATGELFF. Written as DNA, the CDR3 is TGTGCCAGCTCACCCGACAGGGGGGCCACCGGGGAGCTGTTTTTT.

The rearrangement links TRBV19 to TRBJ2-6; 8 bases match TRBD2. The germline gives CDR1 LNHDA, CDR2 SQIVND (reference sequence). V shed 7 bases, J shed 3 bases, and the junction held 8 bases outside the gene matches. The CDR3 spans 16 residues. This chain's CDR3 is CASTSGGAHGANVLTF. CDR3 coding DNA: TGTGCCAGTACCTCCGGGGGGGCTCATGGGGCCAACGTCCTGACTTTC.

The chain joins TRBV19 to TRBJ2-1; 9 bases agree with TRBD2. The CDR3 has 16 amino acids. V shed 1 base and J 8 bases; nucleotides not matched to a gene: 9. Germline V CDR1 and CDR2: LNHDA, SQIVND (reference sequence). CDR3 nucleotide sequence: TGTGCCAGTAGTATAGTTCGGGGTAGCGGGGGAGATGAGCAGTTCTTC. Encoded protein: CASSIVRGSGGDEQFF. Using reference TRBV19 and TRBJ2-1 for the parts outside the CDR3, the full variable domain is DGGITQSPKYLFRKEGQNVTLSCEQNLNHDAMYWYRQDPGQGLRLIYYSQIVNDFQKGDIAEGYSVSREKKESFPLTVTSAQKNPTAFYLCASSIVRGSGGDEQFFGPGTRLTVL.

The J gene is TRBJ1-5, the V gene TRBV4-1; 12 bases are shared with TRBD1. The V and J ends lost 2 bases and 6 bases, in that order; junction bases with no gene match: 17. CDR1 is MGHRA, CDR2 YSYEKL, per germline. The CDR3 sequence is 20 residues long. CDR3 DNA sequence: TGCGCCAGCAGCCAAAGTGGGATGGGACAGGGGGCTATTTCAGGTCAGCCCCAGCATTTT. Translated, it gives CASSQSGMGQGAISGQPQHF.

This chain joins TRBV5-1 and TRBJ2-7; 8 nucleotides agree with TRBD1. Trimming at V came to 4 bases and at J to 6 bases, leaving 9 bases not matched to a gene. The CDR3 extends over 14 amino acids. Germline assignment: CDR1 SGHRS and CDR2 YFSETQ. CDR3 amino acids: CASSSRQGPGEQYF. The CDR3, as DNA: TGCGCCAGCAGCAGCAGACAGGGGCCCGGCGAGCAGTACTTC.

A single count supports this clone. The chain links TRBV28 to TRBJ1-1, with a possible D match to TRBD1 (6 bases). This CDR3 spans 17 amino acids. The V gene's germline CDR1 is MDHEN and CDR2 SYDVKM. V was clipped by 2 bases and J by 6 bases, with 22 bases between them. As DNA, the CDR3 is TGTGCCAGCAGTTTAGCTGCGACCGTCGACAGGTTGGCTGAAGCTTTCTTT. It yields the protein CASSLAATVDRLAEAFF.

This chain connects TRBV7-8 to TRBJ1-1; 7 positions agree with TRBD1. Germline CDR1 is SGHVS and CDR2 is FQNEAQ. CDR3 length: 15 residues. J was trimmed by 2 bases and V by 5 bases; bases with no gene match: 8. The CDR3 is CASSPRDSRNTEAFF. The CDR3 bases are TGTGCCAGCAGCCCACGGGACAGCAGAAACACTGAAGCTTTCTTT.

This chain uses TRBV6-5 with TRBJ1-6; possibly TRBD1 for D (6 bases). The CDR3 covers 16 residues. Germline CDR1 reads MNHEY; CDR2 reads SVGAGI. Trimming took 0 bases from V and 4 from J, leaving 10 bases between them. The DNA for the CDR3 is TGTGCCAGCAGTTACTCGTCGCAGGGGTATAATTCACCCCTCCACTTT. Translation: CASSYSSQGYNSPLHF.

J is TRBJ1-5 and V is TRBV27; 7 nucleotides agree with TRBD1. V gave up 5 bases and J gave up 0 bases; unmatched junction bases: 4. The CDR3 spans 15 residues. CDR1 is MNHEY, CDR2 SMNVEV, per germline (reference sequence). The CDR3 DNA sequence: TGTGCCAGCAGTCCGACAGGGAATAGCAATCAGCCCCAGCATTTT. Its translation: CASSPTGNSNQPQHF.

The rearrangement uses TRBV15 and TRBJ1-2, with 8 bases aligning to TRBD1. V lost 0 bases, J lost 3 bases, and 0 bases stayed unmatched. From germline, CDR1 is LNHNV and CDR2 YYDKDF (reference sequence). The CDR3 is made up of 14 amino acids. As DNA, the CDR3 is TGTGCCACCAGCAGAGAGACAGGGGACTATGGCTACACCTTC. This translates into CATSRETGDYGYTF. The whole variable domain, filled in from reference TRBV15 and TRBJ1-2, reads DAMVIQNPRYQVTQFGKPVTLSCSQTLNHNVMYWYQQKSSQAPKLLFHYYDKDFNNEADTPDNFQSRRPNTSFCFLDIRSPGLGDTAMYLCATSRETGDYGYTFGSGTRLTVV.

This clone was found a few times. CDR3 bases: TGCGCCAGCAGCTTGGACTTGGACAGGGCCAACTATGGCTACACCTTC. This sequence encodes CASSLDLDRANYGYTF. This chain links TRBV5-1 with TRBJ1-2; the match to TRBD1 covers 8 bases. Germline trimming cut 0 bases from V and 2 bases from J; bases unmatched to any gene: 6. Germline CDR1 SGHRS, CDR2 YFSETQ. This CDR3 has 16 amino acids.

Comments on this clone: The junction shows a germline mismatch at one end, possibly a read error. The rearrangement joins TRBV5-5 to TRBJ2-2; 11 bases are a match to TRBD2. The CDR3 runs 16 residues. Germline CDR1 SGHKS, CDR2 YYEKEE (reference sequence). The DNA of the CDR3 is TGTGCCAGCAGCTTGTATAGCGGGGGGGCCTCCGGAGAGCTGTTTTTT. As protein: CASSLYSGGASGELFF.